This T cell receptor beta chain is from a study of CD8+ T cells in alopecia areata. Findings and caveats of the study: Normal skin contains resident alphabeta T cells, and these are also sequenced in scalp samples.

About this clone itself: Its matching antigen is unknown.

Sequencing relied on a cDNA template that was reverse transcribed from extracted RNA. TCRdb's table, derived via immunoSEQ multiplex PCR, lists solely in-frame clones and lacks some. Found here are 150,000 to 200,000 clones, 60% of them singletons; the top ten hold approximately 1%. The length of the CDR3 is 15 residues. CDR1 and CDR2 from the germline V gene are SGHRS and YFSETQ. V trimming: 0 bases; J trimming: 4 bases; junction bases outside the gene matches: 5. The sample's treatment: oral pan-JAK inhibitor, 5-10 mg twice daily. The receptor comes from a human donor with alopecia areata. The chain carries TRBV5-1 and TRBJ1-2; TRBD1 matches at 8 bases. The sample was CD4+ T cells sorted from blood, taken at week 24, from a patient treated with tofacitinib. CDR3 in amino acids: CASSLEGQATYGYTF. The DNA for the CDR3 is TGCGCCAGCAGCTTGGAGGGACAGGCGACCTATGGCTACACCTTC.